The 7 T cell receptor beta chains below come from one sample, sequenced in a study of CD8+ T cells in alopecia areata. Treatment noted: oral pan-JAK inhibitor, 5-10 mg twice daily. Sequencing relied on a cDNA template that was reverse transcribed from extracted RNA. Assay: immunoSEQ multiplex PCR; the TCRdb copy retains only in-frame clones and omits some. The table includes about 190,000 clones, around three fifths detected once. The sample consisted of CD8+ T cells sorted from blood, taken at week 24, from a patient treated with tofacitinib. These receptors all stem from a human donor with alopecia areata.

The J gene is TRBJ2-7, the V gene TRBV4-1; the match to TRBD2 covers 8 bases. Germline CDR1 and CDR2: MGHRA and YSYEKL. Unmatched junction bases numbered 9, after V lost 4 bases and J lost 10 bases. CDR3 length equals 13 residues. For the CDR3, the DNA is TGCGCCAGCAGCCCCTCTGGCGGGGGGCAACAGTACTTC. This codes for CASSPSGGGQQYF.

This chain uses TRBV30 with TRBJ2-1, with D tentatively TRBD2 (7 bases). CDR3 length: 13 residues. Germline V CDR1 and CDR2: GTSNPN, SVGIG (reference sequence). With 0 bases removed from V and 9 bases from J, the gap between germline ends came to 12 bases. As DNA, the CDR3 is TGTGCCTGGAGTGTAGGGGGGAGGGGTGAGCAGTTCTTC. This gives the protein CAWSVGGRGEQFF. The variable domain in full, with the rest retrieved from reference TRBV30 and TRBJ2-1, is SQTIHQWPATLVQPVGSPLSLECTVEGTSNPNLYWYRQAAGRGLQLLFYSVGIGQISSEVPQNLSASRPQDRQFILSSKKLLLSDSGFYLCAWSVGGRGEQFFGPGTRLTVL.

This clone was seen only a few times. V is TRBV29-1 and J is TRBJ2-1; D gene ambiguous. The CDR3 contains 11 residues. Germline V gene sequence: CDR1 SQVTM, CDR2 ANQGSEA. Trimming left V 3 bases short and J 5 bases short, with 5 bases between. As DNA, the CDR3 is TGCAGCGTTGAGATTGACAATGAGCAGTTCTTC. Translated: CSVEIDNEQFF.

This clone has only a few counts. The V and J genes are TRBV19 and TRBJ1-1, with D possibly being TRBD1 (6 bases). CDR1 and CDR2 from the germline V gene are LNHDA and SQIVND (reference sequence). There are 12 residues in the CDR3. The V and J ends lost 6 bases and 4 bases respectively, with 9 bases between them. CDR3 amino acids: CASSLRGTEAFF. CDR3 nucleotide sequence: TGTGCCAGTAGCCTCAGGGGCACTGAAGCTTTCTTT.

The chain carries TRBV13 and TRBJ2-5; 9 nucleotides align to TRBD2. The CDR3 totals 15 residues. The J segment lost 7 bases and the V segment lost 5 bases, leaving 11 bases of the junction unmatched. Looked up from germline, CDR1 is PRHDT and CDR2 is FYEKMQ (reference sequence). The CDR3 loop is CASSARVAGVSTQYF. The DNA of the CDR3 is TGTGCCAGCAGCGCCCGGGTAGCGGGGGTATCGACCCAGTACTTC.

This clone was counted between two and nine times. The sample holds other DNA sequences that translate to the same CDR3. The chain is built from TRBV5-1 and TRBJ2-1; no clear D. This CDR3 region has 11 residues. CDR1 is SGHRS, CDR2 YFSETQ, per germline. Trimming cost V 2 bases and J 9 bases, with 6 bases left between them. In DNA, the CDR3 is TGCGCCAGCAGCTTAGGCAGTGAGCAGTTCTTC. This sequence encodes CASSLGSEQFF.

This clone was seen only a few times. The chain joins TRBV25-1 to TRBJ2-7; 8 bases line up with TRBD2. The CDR3 runs 16 residues. The germline CDR1 and CDR2 sequences are MGHDK and SYGVNS. V shed 6 bases, J shed 0 bases, and the junction held 10 bases outside the gene matches. Written as DNA, the CDR3 is TGTGCCAGCAGCACCACAAGCGGGGGCCCCTCCTACGAGCAGTACTTC. This codes for CASSTTSGGPSYEQYF.